The entry below describes one T cell receptor (beta chain). Its recognized antigen is unknown. Nothing much larger sits one base from this clone, and base qualities are not available. This entry belongs to a study of cytomegalovirus exposure and HLA in healthy donors (dated by TCRdb to about 2017). Looking at the study overall: In an earlier analysis of 587 of the donors, about 260 Gb of sequence data and about 110 million unique TCR beta sequences from 180 million or so T cells were reported. About 320 gigabases of sequencing data and tens of millions of unique TCR sequences were included in an early release covering roughly 700 HLA-typed donors. Of the 398 genotyped donors, 65% to 90% fell in the genetic ancestry cluster associated with self-reported Caucasian donors. The study aimed to test whether signatures of past pathogen exposure could be identified by cataloging public T cell receptors. Using immunosequencing, the study profiled T cell repertoires from about 650 subjects and related those repertoires to cytomegalovirus serostatus. Besides the first cohort of more than 650 subjects, a separate validation cohort made up of about 120 different subjects was used. To predict cytomegalovirus infection status, the study brought together high-throughput TCR immunosequencing, statistical association of individual TCRs with disease status, and machine learning. A later analysis re-examined previously published TCR beta repertoires from over 500 donors and added high-resolution HLA genotyping to investigate patterns of TCR occurrence. Rather than using new phenotypic data, the later analysis identified candidate immune exposures from TCR beta sequences and from how often those sequences occurred across donors. An earlier analysis of about 620 of the donors applied high-throughput TCR beta sequencing to assess whether each TCR beta V gene segment acted as functional or pseudogenic. Alongside the repertoire data, information on donor age, sex, ethnicity and CMV serostatus was compiled. Genome-wide SNP genotypes for about 65% of the roughly 670 donors were used in a later genetic analysis, which treated that subset as a discovery cohort. All discovery cohort repertoires had been generated on a single sequencing platform. HLA typing included class I and class II loci at four-digit resolution. The number of donors typed differed by locus, with roughly 629-640 for A, B, C, DRB1 and DQB1, about 500 for DQA1, nearly 610 for DPA1, and about 450 for DPB1. Roughly five DR-DQ haplotypes were treated as single units for association and clustering because of strong linkage in the cohort. Across approximately 400 genotyped donors of the cohort, an average of approximately 220,000 unique TCR beta nucleotide sequences per donor were sequenced, and 15% to 20% of those sequences were non-productive.

On the study overall, not on this receptor specifically: Because HLA typing was missing for some donors at each locus, association tests included only the typed subset. In a later analysis, HLA-associated TCR beta chains were found to be more clonally expanded and to have lower generation probabilities than equally common non-associated chains. A further reported finding was that TCR beta sequences accurately predicted the HLA-A and HLA-B alleles for most subjects in the first cohort. Specific HLA alleles were associated with some 15,000 TCR beta sequences at a false discovery rate of 0.05 in a later analysis. According to a later genetic analysis, donors in an Asian-associated ancestry cluster had fewer N-insertions in productive TCRs than the approximately 630-donor mean. For the cohort, immune exposure information was limited to CMV serostatus. The 87-base-pair reads could not distinguish some IMGT-functional V segments, including TRBV6-2 and TRBV6-3, so those segments were excluded. It was suggested by the authors that the approach could potentially be generalized to other disease states and immunological phenotypes. According to a later analysis, TCR association rates differed among HLA loci, with DRB1 alleles showing the most associated TCRs and HLA-C alleles showing the fewest. Several of the top co-occurrence clusters appeared to be linked to parvovirus B19, influenza, CMV and Epstein-Barr virus, according to a later analysis. The presence/absence analyses assumed that sequencing depth was roughly uniform across donors, and that assumption may not be true. An association between a missense DCLRE1C variant and V-gene and J-gene trimming of TCR beta chains was found in a later genetic analysis and replicated in an independent cohort. A group of highly shared sequence variants was considered likely to be a technical artifact of the sequencing pipeline. Because counts were too low, about 15 rarely observed V segments, including chromosome 9 orphons, were left out of the earlier analysis of about 500 of the donors. When HLA alleles, especially DR and DQ, strongly co-occurred, attributing TCR associations to individual alleles was difficult. This cohort had only TCR beta chains sequenced, and the lack of alpha or paired-chain data limited which features could be detected. In vitro tests confirmed that a few of the cytomegalovirus-associated TCR beta chains recognize cytomegalovirus antigens. The study gave a list of roughly 150 TCR beta chains associated with cytomegalovirus. While some public TCRs were present in many individuals, most TCR sequences turned up only very rarely across donors. In an earlier analysis of 450 to 750 of the donors, most TCR beta V segments appeared in productive rearrangements about 90% or about 30% of the time, broadly matching IMGT annotations. The classifier was reported to diagnose cytomegalovirus status with high specificity and sensitivity in both the original and validation cohorts. Most CMV-associated TCR beta chains appeared to be HLA-restricted in a later analysis, and the HLA associations seemed to be driven largely by CMV exposure. Correlated functional status among segregating V segments might reflect linkage disequilibrium, but an unknown experimental factor could not be ruled out.

CDR1 and CDR2, looked up from the germline V gene, are MNHEY and SVGAGI. V drops 0 bases and J drops 5 bases, leaving 13 bases in between. From the cysteine up to the phenylalanine, the CDR3 has a length of 16 residues. CDR3 DNA only is kept here, 48 bases in frame from base 1. The cohort was made up of about 610 healthy bone marrow donors. Cohort members were all nominally healthy when sampled, although unrecorded immune exposures were likely present. The donor tested CMV seronegative and was one of the 352 seronegative cohort members. Every donor gave a peripheral blood sample, and the peripheral blood mononuclear cells from that sample were used for TCR beta sequencing. The Qiagen DNeasy Blood Extraction Kit was used to extract genomic DNA from the blood cell samples. The library was made by the immunoSEQ multiplex PCR assay. For the multiplex PCR, a mixture combining 60 forward primers for TCR Vbeta segments and 13 reverse primers for TCR Jbeta segments was used. The CDR3 region of rearranged TCR beta genes was amplified from genomic DNA with a multiplex PCR assay. Amplified TCR beta libraries were sequenced as 87-base-pair reads on the Illumina HiSeq System. From the authors' description of their analysis: A later analysis tallied around 80 million unique TCR beta chains across the 666 repertoires, and approximately 12 million of those chains were shared by two or more donors. Raw reads were error-corrected and collapsed into unique sequences by a nearest-neighbor algorithm in which closely related sequences were merged to remove PCR and sequencing errors. V, D and J gene segments were assigned by aligning CDR3 sequences to IMGT reference sequences. For a sequence to be retained, a match of at least six nucleotides to both a V gene segment and a J gene segment was required. Rearrangements were called productive when the CDR3 lacked stop codons and stayed in frame with V and J; all others were non-productive. Following IMGT convention, CDR3 was defined as the stretch from the second conserved V-encoded cysteine up to the conserved J-encoded phenylalanine. The earlier analysis of 587 of the donors excluded sequences that lacked an unambiguous match to a single V gene segment. In an earlier analysis of some 590 of the donors, a V segment was called functional when productive rearrangements were above 56.7%, and segregating when the standard deviation between donors exceeded 5%. A statistical classification framework was built to diagnose cytomegalovirus status from the catalog of TCR beta chain sequences. In a later analysis, TCR nucleotide sequences were compared against IMGT/GENE-DB human TR gene sequences so that V and J genes could be assigned. The TCRdist pipeline was used in a later analysis to assign CDR3 sequences and most-parsimonious VDJ recombination scenarios. In a later analysis, every TCR beta chain was defined by the combination of its CDR3 amino acid sequence and its V-gene family, and reads without a unique V-gene family were dropped. To address suspected cross-contamination and a sequencing artifact, a later analysis removed over 500 highly shared, low-generation-probability nucleotide sequences. For each public chain, a later analysis derived a clonal expansion index from normalized ranks of inferred template counts within each repertoire. In a later analysis, generation probabilities were computed using a VDJ recombination model fitted to out-of-frame rearrangements, and the results were checked against IGoR. Hypergeometric tests were used in a later analysis to score TCR-TCR, TCR-HLA and TCR-CMV co-occurrence, with a repertoire-size bias correction applied to the TCR pairs. In a later analysis, false discovery rates were estimated by permuting HLA or CMV assignments 20 times. A later analysis grouped co-occurring TCRs with DBSCAN, adding TCRdist sequence similarity when clustering within HLA-allele-positive subsets. Repertoires with fewer than 30,000 or more than 120,000 public chains were left out of co-occurrence clustering, as were several repertoires with anomalous nucleotide sharing. TCRdb re-hosts the immuneACCESS table, in-frame sequences only. Its copies lack some clones; in the studies checked, an unresolved V gene accounts for under half of them, and the cause for the rest is not known. That table gives V, J and clone size, and the DNA gave D and trimming. The sample data list over 80,000 clones, and around 75% of these were observed just once. The ten largest clones represent about 2.9% of the sample.

What was sequenced was PBMCs. Recombination connected TRBV6-5 to TRBJ1-4; D gene: possibly TRBD1, on 5 matching bases. The clonotype was recovered from a man between 40 and 49 years old in good health and CMV-seronegative. The CDR3 protein sequence reads: CASSYSGDRRNEKLFF. The DNA sequence is TGTGCCAGCAGTTACTCAGGCGACAGACGAAATGAAAAACTGTTTTTT.